What follows are 24 T cell receptor beta chains derived from one specimen sequenced in a study of cytomegalovirus exposure and HLA in healthy donors. This PCR relied on a set of 60 Vbeta primers and 13 Jbeta primers. The data were produced by immunoSEQ multiplex PCR, yet TCRdb's version contains in-frame clones alone and is incomplete. The sample carries 150,000 to 200,000 clones, roughly 80% recorded once. Sample: PBMCs. These receptors all come from a woman aged 50 to 60 in good health and CMV-seronegative.

The chain employs TRBV4-3 and TRBJ2-1; a weak D match, TRBD1 (6 bases). Trimming pared 4 bases from V and 7 bases from J, leaving 23 bases between. This CDR3 spans 17 amino acids. Germline CDR1 is LGHNA and CDR2 is YSLEER. CDR3 residues: CASSPDTQGWWWNEQFF. CDR3 nucleotides: TGCGCCAGCAGCCCAGACACCCAGGGGTGGTGGTGGAATGAGCAGTTCTTC.

The V call is TRBV4-3, the J call TRBJ2-6; no reliable D call. The germline V and J ends were trimmed by 6 bases and 2 bases, with 8 bases remaining between them. The V gene's germline CDR1 is LGHNA and CDR2 YSLEER. The CDR3 length is 14 residues. The CDR3: CASRQTAGANVLTF. As DNA, the CDR3 is TGCGCCAGCAGACAGACCGCTGGGGCCAACGTCCTGACTTTC.

The J gene is TRBJ1-2, the V gene TRBV7-2; possible D gene TRBD1, 6 bases. Germline V lookup: CDR1 SGHTA, CDR2 FQGNSA. V lost 4 bases and J 2 bases, leaving 11 bases between the germline ends. This CDR3 region has 14 residues. CDR3 region: CASSSQTGNYGYTF. The CDR3 DNA reads as TGTGCCAGCAGCTCCCAGACAGGAAACTATGGCTACACCTTC.

The chain recombines TRBV7-3 with TRBJ2-1, with 9 bases aligning to TRBD2. The CDR3 is 13 amino acids. J was trimmed by 9 bases and V by 6 bases; bases with no gene match: 6. Germline V CDR1 and CDR2: SGHTA, FQGTGA. The CDR3 reads CASRAGTSTEQFF. In nucleotides, the CDR3 is TGTGCCAGCAGGGCCGGGACTAGCACTGAGCAGTTCTTC.

The CDR3 region is CSVQGAGGTGELFF. The CDR3 nucleotides are TGCAGCGTCCAGGGGGCAGGGGGCACCGGGGAGCTGTTTTTT. The chain employs TRBV29-1 and TRBJ2-2, with TRBD1 matching over 8 bases. V lost 6 bases, J lost 4 bases, and 7 bases stayed unmatched. This CDR3 has 14 residues. Germline CDR1 reads SQVTM; CDR2 reads ANQGSEA.

This chain links TRBV29-1 with TRBJ2-7; maybe TRBD2 (6 bases). This CDR3 contains 15 residues. Germline CDR1 is SQVTM and CDR2 is ANQGSEA. Trimming shortened V by 5 bases and J by 2 bases, and 19 bases separated the two germline ends. In DNA, the CDR3 is TGCAGCGTTACTCACCGCGGGTCGGGAGCCTACGAGCAGTACTTC. Translated, it gives CSVTHRGSGAYEQYF.

This rearrangement joins TRBV6-5 to TRBJ2-5, with D tentatively TRBD2 (6 bases). The end of the DNA is better explained by TRBJ2-7, so the J call may be wrong. Germline CDR1 reads MNHEY; CDR2 reads SVGAGI. The CDR3 is 13 residues long. The CDR3 region is CASKERASYEQYF. The CDR3 DNA is TGTGCCAGCAAAGAGCGGGCCTCCTACGAGCAGTACTTC.

Only a few counts were recorded for this clone. The J gene is TRBJ2-4, the V gene TRBV6-5; 10 positions match TRBD2. CDR1 and CDR2 from the germline V gene are MNHEY and SVGAGI. After removal of 4 bases from V and 3 bases from J, the junction contained 6 bases not matched to a gene. This CDR3 has 16 amino acids. CDR3 sequence (DNA): TGTGCCAGCAGTTTCAAGCGGGAGGGAGGCAAAAACATTCAGTACTTC. Translation: CASSFKREGGKNIQYF.

The chain employs TRBV5-1 and TRBJ2-5; 10 bases map to TRBD2. Germline CDR1 is SGHRS and CDR2 is YFSETQ. This CDR3 region has 18 residues. Trimming cost V 0 bases and J 1 base; bases outside gene matches: 9. The CDR3 DNA sequence: TGCGCCAGCAGCTTGGGACCTTTTTCTAGCGGGAGCCAAGAGACCCAGTACTTC. It is translated as CASSLGPFSSGSQETQYF.

V is TRBV9 and J is TRBJ1-4; no reliable D call. Trimming left V 4 bases short and J 8 bases short, with 18 bases between. The CDR3 sequence is 15 residues long. The germline CDR1 and CDR2 sequences are SGDLS and YYNGEE. CDR3 nucleotides: TGTGCCAGCAGCACTGTAGTCGGAGTAGGCGAAAAACTGTTTTTT. Its translation: CASSTVVGVGEKLFF.

This clone was recorded once. V usage is TRBV6-1 and J usage is TRBJ2-7; 12 bases agree with TRBD2. The length of the CDR3 is 14 residues. J was trimmed by 2 bases and V by 4 bases; bases with no gene match: 0. Germline V CDR1 and CDR2: MNHNS, SASEGT. The CDR3 nucleotides read TGTGCCAGCAGTGGGACTAGCGGGACCTACGAGCAGTACTTC. Translation: CASSGTSGTYEQYF.

The table lists this clone with a few counts. The chain uses TRBV2 and TRBJ2-4, with TRBD2 matching over 10 bases. The CDR3 has 16 amino acids. Germline V CDR1 and CDR2: SNHLY, FYNNEI. V lost 2 bases, J lost 2 bases, and 3 bases stayed unmatched. For the CDR3, the DNA is TGTGCCAGCAGTGAAACTAGCGGGGTGTCCAAAAACATTCAGTACTTC. Translation: CASSETSGVSKNIQYF.

The chain links TRBV4-1 to TRBJ2-5; 7 bases line up with TRBD2. The CDR3 has 16 residues. Germline-derived CDR1 and CDR2 are MGHRA and YSYEKL. The V and J ends lost 1 base and 4 bases, in that order; junction bases with no gene match: 9. The DNA of the CDR3 is TGCGCCAGCAGCCAAGGATCTAGCGGAGTCTTAGAGACCCAGTACTTC. Protein: CASSQGSSGVLETQYF.

CDR3 protein: CASSLGDRFSEKLFF. The CDR3 region has the DNA TGTGCCAGCAGCTTAGGGGACAGATTTAGTGAAAAACTGTTTTTT. J is TRBJ1-4 and V is TRBV11-2; 7 nucleotides agree with TRBD1. CDR1 is SGHAT, CDR2 FQNNGV, per germline. This CDR3 is built from 15 residues. Trimming took 1 base from V and 7 from J; bases not matched to a gene: 6.

The CDR3 is CASSDRQRDYNEQFF. The DNA for the CDR3 is TGTGCCAGCAGCGACCGACAGCGGGATTACAATGAGCAGTTCTTC. The J gene is TRBJ2-1, the V gene TRBV7-2; 7 bases align to TRBD2. The J segment lost 4 bases and the V segment lost 5 bases, leaving 8 bases of the junction unmatched. The CDR3 covers 15 residues. CDR1 SGHTA and CDR2 FQGNSA come from the germline V gene.

This clone was seen a handful of times. The chain employs TRBV28 and TRBJ2-1, with TRBD2 identical over 11 bases. The CDR3 length is 18 residues. The germline CDR1 and CDR2 sequences are MDHEN and SYDVKM. The ends lost 8 bases at V and 0 bases at J; junction bases unmatched: 12. The CDR3 spells CASYPLAGVLSSYNEQFF. The CDR3 nucleotides are TGTGCCAGCTACCCACTAGCGGGGGTACTAAGCTCCTACAATGAGCAGTTCTTC.

This chain connects TRBV29-1 to TRBJ2-7, with D possibly matching TRBD1 (6 bases). Per germline, CDR1 SQVTM and CDR2 ANQGSEA. The CDR3 runs to 14 residues. The V gene lost 3 bases and the J gene lost 5 bases, with 17 bases spanning the gap. CDR3 nucleotides: TGCAGCGTTGAGTATCAGGACAGCTGGGACGAGCAGTACTTC. It translates to CSVEYQDSWDEQYF.

This clone has a single count. The V call is TRBV7-9, the J call TRBJ2-5; TRBD1 matches at 7 bases. Germline V gene data show CDR1 as SEHNR and CDR2 as FQNEAQ (reference sequence). This CDR3 contains 13 residues. V trimming: 3 bases; J trimming: 4 bases; junction bases outside the gene matches: 2. CDR3 nucleotide sequence: TGTGCCAGCAGCTTTGACAGGGCAGAGACCCAGTACTTC. It is translated as CASSFDRAETQYF.

This clone was picked up one time. The V gene is TRBV14, the J gene TRBJ2-2; 13 bases agree with TRBD2. The germline V gene encodes CDR1 SGHDN and CDR2 FVKESK. The CDR3 sequence is 17 residues long. The V gene end was trimmed by 4 bases and the J gene end by 6 bases; junction bases not matched to a gene: 8. The DNA for the CDR3 is TGTGCCAGCAGCCCTGGGACTAGCGGGATTGTCGCCGGGGAGCTGTTTTTT. Protein sequence: CASSPGTSGIVAGELFF. Full variable domain (rest looked up from reference TRBV14 and TRBJ2-2): EAGVTQFPSHSVIEKGQTVTLRCDPISGHDNLYWYRRVMGKEIKFLLHFVKESKQDESGMPNNRFLAERTGGTYSTLKVQPAELEDSGVYFCASSPGTSGIVAGELFFGEGSRLTVL.

V is TRBV5-1 and J is TRBJ2-3; D perhaps matches TRBD2 (5 bases). The V and J ends lost 4 bases and 2 bases respectively, with 14 bases between them. Germline V gives CDR1 SGHRS, CDR2 YFSETQ. The CDR3 totals 15 residues. In nucleotides, the CDR3 is TGCGCCAGCAGCCCACCTAGCATCTCCACAGATACGCAGTATTTT. Translated, it gives CASSPPSISTDTQYF.

The V call is TRBV5-1, the J call TRBJ1-1, with TRBD1 as a possible D gene (5 bases). Germline V CDR1 and CDR2: SGHRS, YFSETQ. Deletions cut 3 bases from V and 2 bases from J, with 8 bases between. CDR3 length: 13 residues. CDR3 region: CASSWGDNTEAFF. The CDR3 bases are TGCGCCAGCAGCTGGGGGGACAACACTGAAGCTTTCTTT.

The genes are TRBV2 and TRBJ1-2; TRBD1 agrees at 7 bases. Germline assignment: CDR1 SNHLY and CDR2 FYNNEI. Germline trimming cut 1 base from V and 6 bases from J; bases unmatched to any gene: 2. The CDR3 runs to 13 residues. The CDR3 DNA is TGTGCCAGCAGTGAAGGACAGGGCCATGGCTACACCTTC. This translates into CASSEGQGHGYTF.

The genes are TRBV11-2 and TRBJ2-3; D ambiguous. Looked up from germline, CDR1 is SGHAT and CDR2 is FQNNGV. CDR3 length equals 14 residues. V was shortened by 0 bases and J by 5 bases, with 9 bases between the two germline ends. CDR3 protein: CASSLDSPGDTQYF. The CDR3 nucleotides are TGTGCCAGCAGCTTAGATTCCCCCGGAGATACGCAGTATTTT.

The rearrangement links TRBV4-2 to TRBJ1-3; 7 positions match TRBD1. Germline V gene sequence: CDR1 LGHNA, CDR2 YNFKEQ. This CDR3 region has 16 residues. The V segment lost 1 base and the J segment 3 bases; nucleotides outside the gene matches: 6. The CDR3 region has the DNA TGTGCCAGCAGCCAAGCCGCCAGGGGGGATGGAAACACCATATATTTT. Translating gives CASSQAARGDGNTIYF.